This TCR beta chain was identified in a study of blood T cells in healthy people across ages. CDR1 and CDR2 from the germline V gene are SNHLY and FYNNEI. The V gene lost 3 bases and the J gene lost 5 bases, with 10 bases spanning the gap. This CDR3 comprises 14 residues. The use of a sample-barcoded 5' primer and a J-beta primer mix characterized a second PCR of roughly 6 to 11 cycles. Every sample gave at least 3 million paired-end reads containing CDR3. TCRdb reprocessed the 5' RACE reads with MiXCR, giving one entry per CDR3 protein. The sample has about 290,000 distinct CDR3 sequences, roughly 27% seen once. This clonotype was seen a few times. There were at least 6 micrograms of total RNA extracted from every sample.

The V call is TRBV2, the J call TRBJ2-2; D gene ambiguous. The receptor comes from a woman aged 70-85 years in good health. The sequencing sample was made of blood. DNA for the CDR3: TGTGCCAGCAGTGACGGGTTAGGGACCGGGGAGCTGTTTTTT. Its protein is CASSDGLGTGELFF.